There are many counts of the clone carrying this TCR beta chain. The data originate from a study of T cell responses to AZD1222 COVID-19 vaccine. Turning to the study itself: Second-dose timings of about 4 or about 12 weeks were pooled.

This CDR3 has 13 amino acids. Trimming left V 1 base short and J 5 bases short, with 9 bases between. Germline CDR1 is SGHDT and CDR2 is YYEEEE. Here immunoSEQ multiplex PCR was the method, and the copy in TCRdb shows in-frame clones only, minus some. The sample holds about 120,000 clones, 80% to 90% seen once. The chain is built from TRBV5-6 and TRBJ1-2, with D unclear. The TCR originated in an adult in good health. Sequencing was performed on peripheral blood, taken on day 0 of AZD1222 vaccination. Here the CDR3 DNA reads TGTGCCAGCAGCTTGACAGCCATTTATGGCTACACCTTC. It translates to CASSLTAIYGYTF.